This T cell receptor (beta chain) derives from a study of CD8 T cells in Susac syndrome. Reverse transcription of about 0.45 to 1 ug RNA was performed with random hexamers. It was immunoSEQ multiplex PCR that amplified TCR beta CDR3 across 54 Vbeta and 13 Jbeta. TCRdb re-called the immunoSEQ multiplex PCR reads with MiXCR, one entry per CDR3 protein. The table has about 120,000 distinct CDR3 sequences, 85% to 95% seen once. Blood CD8+ and CD4+ T cells underwent high-throughput TCR beta sequencing. TEMRA cells were FACS-enriched, while CD8+ and CD4+ T cells were negatively isolated. Germline V lookup: CDR1 DFQATT, CDR2 SNEGSKA (reference sequence). The CDR3 covers 14 residues. J gave up 0 bases and V 5 bases, and 6 bases lay outside the gene matches.

The V call is TRBV20-1, the J call TRBJ1-1, with 7 bases that match TRBD1. What was sequenced was CD8+ T cells from PBMCs. The source is a human donor in good health. CDR3 region: CSAQGGLMNTEAFF. In nucleotides, the CDR3 is TGCAGTGCTCAGGGGGGCCTCATGAACACTGAAGCTTTCTTT.